These 20 T cell receptor beta chains originate from one sample sequenced in a study of cytotoxic CD8 clonotypes in ibrutinib-treated CLL. TCRdb's copy holds only in-frame clones and misses some; the assay was immunoSEQ multiplex PCR. The data show tens of thousands of clones, about 54% seen once. The sequenced sample was PBMCs, obtained at disease progression, from a patient treated with ibrutinib. The receptor set was obtained from a human donor with chronic lymphocytic leukemia.

This clone was detected only a few times. The rearrangement uses TRBV14 and TRBJ2-7; 9 nucleotides line up with TRBD1. J was trimmed by 2 bases and V by 1 base; bases with no gene match: 9. Germline V gene data show CDR1 as SGHDN and CDR2 as FVKESK. The CDR3 length is 17 residues. For the CDR3, the DNA is TGTGCCAGCAGCCAAGCAGCCGGGACAGGGAATGCCTACGAGCAGTACTTC. This encodes CASSQAAGTGNAYEQYF.

In its sample, this clone was seen once. J is TRBJ2-7 and V is TRBV29-1; D may match TRBD1 or TRBD2 (6 bases each). CDR3 length: 13 amino acids. Germline CDR1 is SQVTM and CDR2 is ANQGSEA. V lost 6 bases and J lost 3, with 15 bases in between. CDR3 residues: CSVYQGTRYEQYF. Here the CDR3 DNA reads TGCAGCGTCTACCAGGGGACTCGCTACGAGCAGTACTTC.

The chain links TRBV10-3 to TRBJ1-2; 11 bases are shared with TRBD1. Germline values: CDR1 ENHRY, CDR2 SYGVKD. The CDR3 covers 15 residues. V was clipped by 6 bases and J by 4 bases; unmatched bases: 7. The CDR3 nucleotides read TGTGCCATCAGCGAGGGACAGGGGGGACTCTATGGCTACACCTTC. Residues: CAISEGQGGLYGYTF.

This clone was detected a few times. The chain is built from TRBV30 and TRBJ2-5; possibly TRBD2 for D (6 bases). There are 14 residues in the CDR3. V was pared by 0 bases and J by 5 bases, with 13 bases between. The V gene's germline CDR1 is GTSNPN and CDR2 SVGIG (reference sequence). The CDR3 DNA is TGTGCCTGGAGTGTCGTTGTTGGGGGGGAGACCCAGTACTTC. Amino acids: CAWSVVVGGETQYF.

This chain uses TRBV14 with TRBJ2-7; 7 nucleotides agree with TRBD2. Trimming cost V 6 bases and J 6 bases; bases outside gene matches: 8. CDR3 length: 13 amino acids. From germline, CDR1 is SGHDN and CDR2 FVKESK. CDR3 amino acids: CASSRWEGSEQYF. The CDR3 bases are TGTGCCAGCAGTCGATGGGAGGGATCCGAGCAGTACTTC.

V gene TRBV27 combines with J gene TRBJ2-7, with 7 positions matching TRBD2. The CDR3 spans 15 residues. Unmatched junction bases numbered 14, after V lost 8 bases and J lost 4 bases. CDR1 and CDR2 (germline): MNHEY, SMNVEV (reference sequence). The CDR3 bases are TGTGCCAGCCTGGCTTGGGGCGGGAGAAAATACGAGCAGTACTTC. Amino acids: CASLAWGGRKYEQYF.

This clone is deemed medium-sized (0.01 to 0.1%). The DNA of the CDR3 is TGTGCCAGCAGCTTAGGACAGCTTAATTCACCCCTCCACTTT. This codes for CASSLGQLNSPLHF. The chain couples TRBV7-3 to TRBJ1-6, with a weak D call TRBD1 (6 bases). Germline V CDR1 and CDR2: SGHTA, FQGTGA. CDR3 size: 14 residues. The V end was cut by 2 bases, the J end by 6 bases, with 8 bases between.

This clone occurred once. V usage is TRBV7-2 and J usage is TRBJ2-1; D is undetermined. The CDR3 has 12 amino acids. Germline CDR1 is SGHTA and CDR2 is FQGNSA. Trimming took off 6 bases at V and 6 bases at J, with 9 bases between the two ends. Written as DNA, the CDR3 is TGTGCCAGCAGTATAAATGGCAATGAGCAGTTCTTC. The encoded protein is CASSINGNEQFF.

Only one count was recorded for this clone. V and J are TRBV27 and TRBJ2-5; D possibly corresponds to TRBD1 (7 bases). Looked up from germline, CDR1 is MNHEY and CDR2 is SMNVEV (reference sequence). This CDR3 region has 13 residues. Trimming left V 5 bases short and J 5 bases short, with 12 bases between. The CDR3 nucleotides are TGTGCCAGCAGTATACAGGGGAGGGAGACCCAGTACTTC. Protein product: CASSIQGRETQYF.

This clone was observed a handful of times. The chain combines TRBV10-3 with TRBJ1-5; D gene unclear. Germline CDR1 reads ENHRY; CDR2 reads SYGVKD. The CDR3 is 15 amino acids. Deletions cut 0 bases from V and 2 bases from J, with 8 bases between. CDR3 loop: CAISESPTGNQPQHF. The CDR3 DNA is TGTGCCATCAGTGAGTCACCAACAGGCAATCAGCCCCAGCATTTT.

The genes are TRBV11-2 and TRBJ1-2; maybe TRBD1 (5 bases). The germline V gene encodes CDR1 SGHAT and CDR2 FQNNGV. The V and J ends lost 1 base and 5 bases respectively, with 8 bases between them. The CDR3 runs 13 residues. DNA of the CDR3: TGTGCCAGCAGCTTAGGCAGGGAGTATGGCTACACCTTC. Its protein is CASSLGREYGYTF.

CDR3 amino acids: CASSYTGANQPQHF. CDR3 coding DNA: TGTGCCAGCAGTTACACAGGAGCAAATCAGCCCCAGCATTTT. The V and J genes are TRBV6-6 and TRBJ1-5, with D perhaps TRBD1 (5 bases). V was clipped by 2 bases and J by 4 bases, with 9 bases between them. There are 14 residues in the CDR3. Germline assignment: CDR1 MNHNY and CDR2 SVGAGI (reference sequence).

V is TRBV4-2 and J is TRBJ2-7, with D tentatively TRBD1 (6 bases). The CDR3 has 14 residues. Trimming cost V 3 bases and J 3 bases, with 12 bases left between them. Germline V gene sequence: CDR1 LGHNA, CDR2 YNFKEQ. CDR3 coding DNA: TGTGCCAGCAGCCATGTAGGGGGTTTCTACGAGCAGTACTTC. Translated: CASSHVGGFYEQYF.

There are many counts of this clone. This chain joins TRBV6-5 and TRBJ1-5, with D maybe TRBD1 (6 bases). Looked up from germline, CDR1 is MNHEY and CDR2 is SVGAGI. Trimming shortened V by 7 bases and J by 1 base, and 11 bases separated the two germline ends. CDR3 length: 14 amino acids. The chain's CDR3 is CASKRTASNQPQHF. In DNA, the CDR3 is TGTGCCAGCAAAAGGACAGCCAGCAATCAGCCCCAGCATTTT.

In this sample, this clone turned up a few times. The chain links TRBV28 to TRBJ2-7, with 13 bases fitting TRBD2. This CDR3 contains 15 residues. V gave up 6 bases and J gave up 3 bases; unmatched junction bases: 5. The germline gives CDR1 MDHEN, CDR2 SYDVKM. The CDR3 loop is CASRLGLAGVYEQYF. DNA of the CDR3: TGTGCCAGCAGATTAGGACTAGCGGGAGTCTACGAGCAGTACTTC.

V usage is TRBV7-9 and J usage is TRBJ2-3; D uncertain. Germline CDR1 is SEHNR and CDR2 is FQNEAQ (reference sequence). The CDR3 runs 13 residues. V gave up 3 bases and J gave up 9 bases, with 13 bases separating them. DNA of the CDR3: TGTGCCAGCAGCTTCGAGGATGCAACCACGCAGTATTTT. As protein: CASSFEDATTQYF.

This CDR3 reads CASRAYRASGELFF. The DNA for the CDR3 is TGTGCCAGCAGAGCCTACAGGGCTTCCGGGGAGCTGTTTTTT. The V and J genes are TRBV27 and TRBJ2-2; a weak D match, TRBD1 (6 bases). Trimming took 6 bases from V and 6 from J, leaving 14 bases between them. Germline CDR1 reads MNHEY; CDR2 reads SMNVEV (reference sequence). This CDR3 is 14 amino acids long.

A few counts support this clone. The chain couples TRBV6-4 to TRBJ2-1, with TRBD2 matching 14 bases. CDR1 and CDR2 from the germline V gene are MRHNA and SNTAGT. The CDR3 has 16 residues. V was pared by 2 bases and J by 9 bases, with 6 bases of the junction left unmatched. Here the CDR3 DNA reads TGTGCCAGCAGTGACCAGACTAGCGGGAGGGCCGTTGAGCAGTTCTTC. This codes for CASSDQTSGRAVEQFF.

This chain connects TRBV7-9 to TRBJ1-1; D not certain. The CDR3 length is 16 residues. Per the germline V gene, CDR1 is SEHNR and CDR2 is FQNEAQ (reference sequence). The ends were cut back, 0 bases at V and 0 bases at J, with 11 bases in the middle. The CDR3 sequence: CASSLAYRGLNTEAFF. CDR3 sequence (DNA): TGTGCCAGCAGCTTAGCGTATCGGGGTCTGAACACTGAAGCTTTCTTT.

The CDR3 here is CASSPREAGVTYNEQFF. The CDR3 DNA reads as TGCGCCAGCAGCCCTAGGGAGGCTGGGGTGACCTACAATGAGCAGTTCTTC. V and J are TRBV5-1 and TRBJ2-1; weak D call: TRBD2 (6 bases). Trimming removed 4 bases at V and 2 bases at J, with 19 bases between. The germline CDR1 and CDR2 sequences are SGHRS and YFSETQ. CDR3 length equals 17 residues.